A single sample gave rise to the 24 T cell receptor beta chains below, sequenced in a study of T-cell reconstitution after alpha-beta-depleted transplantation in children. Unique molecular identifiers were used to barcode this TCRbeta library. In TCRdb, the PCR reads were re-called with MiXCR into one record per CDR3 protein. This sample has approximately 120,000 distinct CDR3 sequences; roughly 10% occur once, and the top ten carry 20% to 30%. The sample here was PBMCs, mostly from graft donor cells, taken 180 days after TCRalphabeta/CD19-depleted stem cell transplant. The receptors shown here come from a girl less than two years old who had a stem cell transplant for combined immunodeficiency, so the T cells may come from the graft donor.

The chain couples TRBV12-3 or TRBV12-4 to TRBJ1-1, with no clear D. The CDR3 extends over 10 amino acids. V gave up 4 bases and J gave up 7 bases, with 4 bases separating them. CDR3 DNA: TGTGCCAGCAGTTCGAGTGAAGCTTTCTTT. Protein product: CASSSSEAFF.

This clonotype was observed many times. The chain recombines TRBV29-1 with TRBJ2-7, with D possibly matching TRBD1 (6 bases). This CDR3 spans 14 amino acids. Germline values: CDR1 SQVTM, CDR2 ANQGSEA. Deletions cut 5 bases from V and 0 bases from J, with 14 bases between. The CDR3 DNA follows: TGCAGCGTTTCTCAGGGGAAAGGCTCCTACGAGCAGTACTTC. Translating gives CSVSQGKGSYEQYF.

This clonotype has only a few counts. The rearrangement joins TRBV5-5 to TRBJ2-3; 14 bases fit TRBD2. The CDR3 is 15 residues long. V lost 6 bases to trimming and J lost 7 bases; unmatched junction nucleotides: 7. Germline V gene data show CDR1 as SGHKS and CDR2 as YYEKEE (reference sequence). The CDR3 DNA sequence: TGTGCCAGCACCCTGACTAGCGGGAGGGGGTATACGCAGTATTTT. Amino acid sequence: CASTLTSGRGYTQYF. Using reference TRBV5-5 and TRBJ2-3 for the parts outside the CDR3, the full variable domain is DAGVTQSPTHLIKTRGQQVTLRCSPISGHKSVSWYQQVLGQGPQFIFQYYEKEERGRGNFPDRFSARQFPNYSSELNVNALLLGDSALYLCASTLTSGRGYTQYFGPGTRLTVL.

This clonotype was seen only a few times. CDR3 sequence: CSASGRGGELFF. The CDR3 DNA is TGCAGTGCTAGCGGGAGAGGCGGGGAGCTGTTTTTT. This chain joins TRBV20-1 and TRBJ2-2; tentatively, D is TRBD2 (6 bases). Trimming removed 3 bases at V and 7 bases at J, with 9 bases between. Per the germline V gene, CDR1 is DFQATT and CDR2 is SNEGSKA (reference sequence). The CDR3 has 12 amino acids.

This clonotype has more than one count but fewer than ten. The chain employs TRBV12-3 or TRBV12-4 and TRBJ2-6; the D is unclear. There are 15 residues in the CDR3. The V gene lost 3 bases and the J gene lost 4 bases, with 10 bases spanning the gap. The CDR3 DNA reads TGTGCCAGCAGTTTCTCCCCCAGGGGGGCCAACGTCCTGACTTTC. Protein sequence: CASSFSPRGANVLTF.

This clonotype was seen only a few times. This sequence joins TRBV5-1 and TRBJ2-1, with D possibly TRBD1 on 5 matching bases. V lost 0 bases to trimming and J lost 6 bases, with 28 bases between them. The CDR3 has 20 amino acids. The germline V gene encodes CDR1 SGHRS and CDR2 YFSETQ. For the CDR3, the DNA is TGCGCCAGCAGCTTGGGTCCTGAGCCTTCGGACAAGGGGAACATCAATGAGCAGTTCTTC. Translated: CASSLGPEPSDKGNINEQFF.

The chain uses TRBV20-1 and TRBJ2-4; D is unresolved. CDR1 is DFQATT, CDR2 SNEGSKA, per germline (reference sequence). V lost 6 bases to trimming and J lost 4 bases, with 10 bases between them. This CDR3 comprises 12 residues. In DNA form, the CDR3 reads TGCAGTGCCCCCGTGGGGAAAAACATTCAGTACTTC. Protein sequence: CSAPVGKNIQYF.

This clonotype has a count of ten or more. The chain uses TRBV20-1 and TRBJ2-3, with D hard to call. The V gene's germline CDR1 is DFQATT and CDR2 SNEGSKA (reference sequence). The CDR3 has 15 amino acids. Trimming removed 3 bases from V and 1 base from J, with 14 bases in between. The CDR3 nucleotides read TGCAGTGCTAGCAATACCGCGTGGGGCACAGATACGCAGTATTTT. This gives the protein CSASNTAWGTDTQYF.

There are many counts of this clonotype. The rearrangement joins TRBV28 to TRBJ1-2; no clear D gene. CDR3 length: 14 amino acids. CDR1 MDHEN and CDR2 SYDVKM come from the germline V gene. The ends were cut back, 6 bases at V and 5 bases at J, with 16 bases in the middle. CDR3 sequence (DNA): TGTGCCAGCAGACCTGCGAGGAAGGGTTATGGCTACACCTTC. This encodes CASRPARKGYGYTF.

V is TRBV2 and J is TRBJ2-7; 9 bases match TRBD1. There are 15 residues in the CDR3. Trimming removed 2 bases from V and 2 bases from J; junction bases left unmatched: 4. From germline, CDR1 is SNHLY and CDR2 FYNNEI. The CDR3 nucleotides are TGTGCCAGCAGTGAACGGGGACAGGGACCCTACGAGCAGTACTTC. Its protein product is CASSERGQGPYEQYF.

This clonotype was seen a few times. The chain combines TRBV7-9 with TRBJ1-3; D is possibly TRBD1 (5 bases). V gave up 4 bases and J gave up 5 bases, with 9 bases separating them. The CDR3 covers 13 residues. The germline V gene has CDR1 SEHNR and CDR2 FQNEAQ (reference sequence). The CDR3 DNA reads TGTGCCAGCAGCTGGACACTCCGAAACACCATATATTTT. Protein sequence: CASSWTLRNTIYF. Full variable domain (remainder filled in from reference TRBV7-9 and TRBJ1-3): DTGVSQNPRHKITKRGQNVTFRCDPISEHNRLYWYRQTLGQGPEFLTYFQNEAQLEKSRLLSDRFSAERPKGSFSTLEIQRTEQGDSAMYLCASSWTLRNTIYFGEGSWLTVV.

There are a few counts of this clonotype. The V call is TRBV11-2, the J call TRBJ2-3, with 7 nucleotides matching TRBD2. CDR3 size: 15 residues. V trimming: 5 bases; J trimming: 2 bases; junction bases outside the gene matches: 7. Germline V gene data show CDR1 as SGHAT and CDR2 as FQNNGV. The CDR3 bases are TGTGCCAGCAGCCGTACCGCGGGGGACACAGATACGCAGTATTTT. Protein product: CASSRTAGDTDTQYF.

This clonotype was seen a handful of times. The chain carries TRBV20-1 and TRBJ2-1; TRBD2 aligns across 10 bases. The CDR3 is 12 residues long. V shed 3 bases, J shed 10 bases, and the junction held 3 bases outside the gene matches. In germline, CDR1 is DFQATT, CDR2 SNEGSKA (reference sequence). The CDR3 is CSARRTSGEQFF. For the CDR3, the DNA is TGCAGTGCTAGGAGGACTAGCGGAGAGCAGTTCTTC.

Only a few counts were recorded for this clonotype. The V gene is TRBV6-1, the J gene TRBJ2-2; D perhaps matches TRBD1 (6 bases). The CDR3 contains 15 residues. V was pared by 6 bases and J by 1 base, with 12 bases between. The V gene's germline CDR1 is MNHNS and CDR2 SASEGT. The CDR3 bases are TGTGCCAGCAGCAGGACAGCGAGGAACACCGGGGAGCTGTTTTTT. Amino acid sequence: CASSRTARNTGELFF.

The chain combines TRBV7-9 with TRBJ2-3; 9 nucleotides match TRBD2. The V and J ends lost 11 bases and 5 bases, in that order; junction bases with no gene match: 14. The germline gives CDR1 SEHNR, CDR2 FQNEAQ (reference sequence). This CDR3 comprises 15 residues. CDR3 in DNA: TGTGCCGCCAAGCAGCGACTAGCGGTGCAAGATACGCAGTATTTT. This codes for CAAKQRLAVQDTQYF.

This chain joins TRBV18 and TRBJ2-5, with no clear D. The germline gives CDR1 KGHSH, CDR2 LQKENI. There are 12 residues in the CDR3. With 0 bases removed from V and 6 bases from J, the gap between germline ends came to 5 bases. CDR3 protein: CASSPPGKTQYF. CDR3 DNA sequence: TGTGCCAGCTCACCACCGGGGAAGACCCAGTACTTC. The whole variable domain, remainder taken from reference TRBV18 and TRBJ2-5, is NAGVMQNPRHLVRRRGQEARLRCSPMKGHSHVYWYRQLPEEGLKFMVYLQKENIIDESGMPKERFSAEFPKEGPSILRIQQVVRGDSAAYFCASSPPGKTQYFGPGTRLLVL.

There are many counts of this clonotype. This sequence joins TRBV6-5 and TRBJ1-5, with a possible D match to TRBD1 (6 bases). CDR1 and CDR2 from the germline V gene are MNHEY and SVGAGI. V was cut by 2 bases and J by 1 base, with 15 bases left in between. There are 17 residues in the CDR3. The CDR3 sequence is CASSYPTGPVSNQPQHF. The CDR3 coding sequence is TGTGCCAGCAGTTACCCTACAGGGCCGGTAAGCAATCAGCCCCAGCATTTT.

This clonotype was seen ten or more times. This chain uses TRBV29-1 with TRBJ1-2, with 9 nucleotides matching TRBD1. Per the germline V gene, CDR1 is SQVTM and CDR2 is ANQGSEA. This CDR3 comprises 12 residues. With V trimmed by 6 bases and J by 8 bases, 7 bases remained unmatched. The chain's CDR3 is CSVLGTGIGYTF. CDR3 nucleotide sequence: TGCAGCGTGCTCGGGACAGGGATCGGCTACACCTTC.

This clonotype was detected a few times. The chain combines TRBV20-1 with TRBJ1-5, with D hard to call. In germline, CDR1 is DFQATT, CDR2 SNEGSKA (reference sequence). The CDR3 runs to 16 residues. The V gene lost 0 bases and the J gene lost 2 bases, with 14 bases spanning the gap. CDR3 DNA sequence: TGCAGTGCTAGAGAGAGAGCCAAGTTAGGCAATCAGCCCCAGCATTTT. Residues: CSARERAKLGNQPQHF.

The CDR3 protein is CASSLLTGAVAGELFF. Written as DNA, the CDR3 is TGCGCCAGCAGCTTGTTGACAGGGGCGGTAGCCGGGGAGCTGTTTTTT. The chain couples TRBV5-1 to TRBJ2-2; 8 nucleotides align to TRBD1. Germline V gene lookup returns CDR1 SGHRS and CDR2 YFSETQ. The length of the CDR3 is 16 residues. V lost 1 base to trimming and J lost 6 bases; unmatched junction nucleotides: 8.

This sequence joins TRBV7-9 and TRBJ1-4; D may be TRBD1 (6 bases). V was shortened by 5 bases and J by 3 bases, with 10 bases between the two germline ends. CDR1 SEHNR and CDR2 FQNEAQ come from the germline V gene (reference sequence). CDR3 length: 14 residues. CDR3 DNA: TGTGCCAGCAGCCCGAACAGGGCTAATGAAAAACTGTTTTTT. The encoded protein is CASSPNRANEKLFF.

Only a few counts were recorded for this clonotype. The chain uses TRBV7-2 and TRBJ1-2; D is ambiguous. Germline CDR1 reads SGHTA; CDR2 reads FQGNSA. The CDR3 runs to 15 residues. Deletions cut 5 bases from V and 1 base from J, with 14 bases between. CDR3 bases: TGTGCCAGCAGCCGAAAGGTGGGGAGTAACTATGGCTACACCTTC. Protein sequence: CASSRKVGSNYGYTF. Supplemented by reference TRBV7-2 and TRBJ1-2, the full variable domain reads GAGVSQSPSNKVTEKGKDVELRCDPISGHTALYWYRQSLGQGLEFLIYFQGNSAPDKSGLPSDRFSAERTGGSVSTLTIQRTQQEDSAVYLCASSRKVGSNYGYTFGSGTRLTVV.

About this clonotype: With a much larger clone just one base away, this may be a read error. In DNA, the CDR3 is TGTGCCAGCAGTGAGGTGGGACACGGGAACACCGGGGAGCTGTTTTTT. This codes for CASSEVGHGNTGELFF. This rearrangement joins TRBV6-4 to TRBJ2-2, with D perhaps matching TRBD1 (6 bases). The germline V and J ends were trimmed by 3 bases and 1 base, with 12 bases remaining between them. Per the germline V gene, CDR1 is MRHNA and CDR2 is SNTAGT. The CDR3 contains 16 residues.

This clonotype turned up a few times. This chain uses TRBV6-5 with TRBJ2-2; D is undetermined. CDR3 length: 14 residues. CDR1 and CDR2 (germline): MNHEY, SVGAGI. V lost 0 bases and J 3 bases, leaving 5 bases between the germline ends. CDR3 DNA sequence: TGTGCCAGCAGTTACTCTATCTACACCGGGGAGCTGTTTTTT. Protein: CASSYSIYTGELFF.